This T cell receptor (beta chain) was sequenced in a study of blood T cell repertoires in COVID-19. Across the study: The origin of the acute and convalescent COVID-19 samples was the United States, Italy and Spain. The analysed material was cDNA or gDNA that came from T cells, B-cell-depleted T cells, or PBMCs.

Participants classified as exposed had met a COVID-19 case within 2 weeks before study entry. Authors' processing steps: Amplification of reference gene primers was used by the study to estimate nucleated cell counts. The protocol was immunoSEQ multiplex PCR, while the TCRdb copy is restricted to in-frame clones and leaves out a portion. The V and J calls and clone size were taken over from that table, and D and trimming were inferred from the DNA. The table has about 350,000 clones, around nine tenths seen once. In germline, CDR1 is GTSNPN, CDR2 SVGIG (reference sequence). Trimming shortened V by 0 bases and J by 10 bases, and 12 bases separated the two germline ends. The CDR3 contains 12 residues.

The chain is built from TRBV30 and TRBJ1-1; unclear D gene. Specimen: PBMCs or T cells enriched from blood (not recorded which). This sequence originates from a woman in her thirties who had been exposed to COVID-19. The CDR3 bases are TGTGCCTGGAGTGTACGGGGAGTAGTAGCTTTCTTT. Protein sequence: CAWSVRGVVAFF.